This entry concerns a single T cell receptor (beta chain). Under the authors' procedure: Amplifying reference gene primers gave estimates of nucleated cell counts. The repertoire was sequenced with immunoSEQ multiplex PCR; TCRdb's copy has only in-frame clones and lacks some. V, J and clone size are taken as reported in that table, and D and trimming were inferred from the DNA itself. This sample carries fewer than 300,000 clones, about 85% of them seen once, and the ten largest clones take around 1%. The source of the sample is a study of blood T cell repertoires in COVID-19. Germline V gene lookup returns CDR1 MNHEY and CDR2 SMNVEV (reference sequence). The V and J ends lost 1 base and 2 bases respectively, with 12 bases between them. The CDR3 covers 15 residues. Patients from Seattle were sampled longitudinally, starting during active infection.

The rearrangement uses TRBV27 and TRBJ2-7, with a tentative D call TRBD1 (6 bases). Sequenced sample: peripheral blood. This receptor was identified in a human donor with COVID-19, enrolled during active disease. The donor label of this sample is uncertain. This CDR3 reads CASSLLDSLTYEQYF. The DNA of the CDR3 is TGTGCCAGCAGTTTATTGGACAGCCTTACCTACGAGCAGTACTTC.